This TCR beta chain was documented in a study of blood T cell repertoires in COVID-19. Libraries were prepared by immunoSEQ multiplex PCR; TCRdb keeps only in-frame clonotypes and omits some of them. The sample has 300,000 or so clones; around 83% are singletons. This CDR3 region has 12 residues. Germline V gene lookup returns CDR1 PRHDT and CDR2 FYEKMQ (reference sequence). With 2 bases removed from V and 6 bases from J, the gap between germline ends came to 6 bases. The genes are TRBV13 and TRBJ2-3; a possible D gene is TRBD2 (5 bases). This TCR was sampled from a woman aged 50 to 65 with acute or convalescent COVID-19. The sequencing input was peripheral blood. The CDR3 coding sequence is TGTGCCAGCAGCTTAAGCGGTGATACGCAGTATTTT. Translating gives CASSLSGDTQYF.